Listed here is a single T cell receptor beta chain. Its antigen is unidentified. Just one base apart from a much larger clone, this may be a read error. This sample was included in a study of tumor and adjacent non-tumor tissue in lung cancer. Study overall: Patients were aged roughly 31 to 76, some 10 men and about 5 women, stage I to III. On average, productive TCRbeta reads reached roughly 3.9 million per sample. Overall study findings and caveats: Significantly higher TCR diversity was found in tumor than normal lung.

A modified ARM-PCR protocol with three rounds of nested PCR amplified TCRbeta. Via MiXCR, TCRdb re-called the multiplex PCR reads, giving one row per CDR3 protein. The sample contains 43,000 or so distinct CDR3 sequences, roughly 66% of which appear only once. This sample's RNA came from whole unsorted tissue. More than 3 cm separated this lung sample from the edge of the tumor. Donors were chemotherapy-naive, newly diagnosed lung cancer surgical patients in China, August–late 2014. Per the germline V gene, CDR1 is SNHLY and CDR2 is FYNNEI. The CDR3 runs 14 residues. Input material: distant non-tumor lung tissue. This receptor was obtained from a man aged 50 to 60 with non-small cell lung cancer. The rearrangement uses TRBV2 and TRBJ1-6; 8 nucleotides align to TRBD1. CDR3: CASSVTRGRSHLHF. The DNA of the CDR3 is TGTGCCAGCAGTGTGACCAGGGGGCGGTCACACCTCCACTTT.